This TCR beta chain was retrieved from a study of vaccination effects on CD4 cells after COVID-19. Notes on the study in general: There was marked clonal contraction among infection- and vaccine-induced clones late after vaccination.

TCRdb's copy holds only in-frame clones and misses some; the assay was immunoSEQ multiplex PCR. This table has 50,000 to 60,000 clones, around 68% appearing once. This CDR3 spans 13 amino acids. The germline V and J ends were trimmed by 0 bases and 7 bases, with 9 bases remaining between them. Germline CDR1 and CDR2: LNHNV and YYDKDF (reference sequence). Prior to sequencing, the ViraFEST assay stimulated PBMC with viral peptide pools, which expanded the antigen-specific CD4+ T cells. Isolating CD4+ T cells followed less than 12 days of culture. All vaccine recipients tested negative for nucleocapsid antibodies and had never contracted SARS-CoV-2 infection. Wells containing two million PBMC each were cultured with 10 IU/ml IL-2 and 8 to 10 ug/ml peptides. A half-medium replacement with IL-2 medium was carried out on days 3 and 7. On this clone itself: Its antigen is unidentified.

This receptor was taken from a human donor who received a COVID-19 vaccine. Sequenced here: CD4+ T cells from PBMCs cultured with SARS-CoV-2 spike peptides, sampled before COVID-19 vaccination. This chain links TRBV15 with TRBJ1-1; tentatively, D is TRBD1 (6 bases). CDR3 amino acids: CATSRDLGGEAFF. The DNA of the CDR3 is TGTGCCACCAGCAGAGATTTAGGGGGTGAAGCTTTCTTT.